This T cell receptor beta chain was sequenced during a study of identical twins. Overall study findings and caveats: Cord blood beta clonotypes present at high abundance carried fewer insertions; no such pattern appeared in memory repertoires. Out-of-frame sharing of TCR alpha in monozygotic twins was underestimated by models.

The CDR3 is 14 residues long. The V end was cut by 5 bases, the J end by 2 bases, with 12 bases between. Germline V CDR1 and CDR2: MRHNA, SNTAGT. In this sample, this clonotype turned up many times. Its antigen is not known. Template switching added a universal primer site; cDNA carried unique molecular identifiers. Each CDR3 protein gets one entry after TCRdb re-called the 5' RACE reads with MiXCR. The table shows about 250,000 distinct CDR3 sequences, with roughly 8% occurring only once. These data also featured in a second study, about yellow fever vaccine responses in identical twins.

V usage is TRBV6-4 and J usage is TRBJ1-1; no clear D. This TCR came from a woman between 18 and 29 years old in good health. The sequenced sample was CD8+ T cells sorted from blood. CDR3 nucleotide sequence: TGTGCCAGCAGTCCCACCGGCACCAACACTGAAGCTTTCTTT. Translation: CASSPTGTNTEAFF.